Given below is one TCR beta chain in context. Its target is unknown. The sample belongs to a study of cytomegalovirus exposure and HLA in healthy donors. Study observations and caveats: Researchers reported in a later analysis that a missense DCLRE1C variant was tied to TCR beta V- and J-gene trimming. Available immune exposure information was restricted to CMV serostatus only. There were a few CMV-associated chains whose specificity for CMV antigens was confirmed in vitro. For cytomegalovirus status, the classifier reportedly gave diagnoses with high specificity and sensitivity.

The study ran its PCR with 60 Vbeta and 13 Jbeta primers. The protocol was immunoSEQ multiplex PCR, while the TCRdb copy is restricted to in-frame clones and leaves out a portion. Its table lists about 140,000 clones. The source material was PBMCs. The TCR originated in a young woman in good health and CMV-seronegative.

CDR3 in DNA: TGTGCCAGCAGAGGGGACAGTGGAGCTTTCTTT. This codes for CASRGDSGAFF. The chain joins TRBV6-1 to TRBJ1-1; 7 bases line up with TRBD1. The CDR3 spans 11 residues. The V gene's germline CDR1 is MNHNS and CDR2 SASEGT. The V gene end was trimmed by 6 bases and the J gene end by 10 bases; junction bases not matched to a gene: 5.